Below, 22 T cell receptor beta chains from the same sample are listed, as sequenced in a study of blood T cell repertoires in COVID-19. Some clones are missing from TCRdb's copy, which holds only in-frame ones; the method was immunoSEQ multiplex PCR. The sample gives over 150,000 clones, around 85% of which show up once; roughly 0.6% is in the top ten. The material sequenced was peripheral blood. The source of these receptors is a man between 60 and 70 years old with COVID-19, enrolled during active disease.

This chain joins TRBV6-2 or TRBV6-3 and TRBJ2-1, with 14 bases aligning to TRBD2. From germline, CDR1 is MNHEY and CDR2 SVGEGT. Trimming cost V 4 bases and J 0 bases; bases outside gene matches: 11. This CDR3 has 20 residues. The CDR3 DNA is TGTGCCAGCAGTTCCTCCGGGACTAGCGGGAGTTTTGGCTCCTACAATGAGCAGTTCTTC. It encodes CASSSSGTSGSFGSYNEQFF.

The chain has TRBV19 and TRBJ1-2, with TRBD1 as a possible D gene (6 bases). Looked up from germline, CDR1 is LNHDA and CDR2 is SQIVND (reference sequence). The CDR3 runs to 13 residues. Trimming shortened V by 6 bases and J by 8 bases, and 16 bases separated the two germline ends. The CDR3 coding sequence is TGTGCCAGTAGGGCACAGGGTAGTGACGGCTACACCTTC. Translation: CASRAQGSDGYTF.

The V gene is TRBV28, the J gene TRBJ2-5, with 8 bases aligning to TRBD2. Trimming at V came to 3 bases and at J to 1 base, leaving 7 bases not matched to a gene. Germline V gene lookup returns CDR1 MDHEN and CDR2 SYDVKM. The CDR3 has 16 residues. CDR3 coding DNA: TGTGCCAGCAGTTTGAGGCGGGGGGCCACCCAAGAGACCCAGTACTTC. Protein product: CASSLRRGATQETQYF.

This chain uses TRBV27 with TRBJ1-2; 7 bases align to TRBD1. The CDR3 is made up of 14 amino acids. CDR1 is MNHEY, CDR2 SMNVEV, per germline (reference sequence). The junction had 10 bases not matched to a gene; V was cut back by 4 bases and J by 8 bases. The CDR3 DNA sequence: TGTGCCAGCAGTTCACAGGGGCTCTTCGGAGGCTACACCTTC. This sequence encodes CASSSQGLFGGYTF.

V usage is TRBV7-2 and J usage is TRBJ2-3; TRBD1 matches 9 bases. Germline values: CDR1 SGHTA, CDR2 FQGNSA. The CDR3 is 12 residues long. The ends lost 11 bases at V and 9 bases at J; junction bases unmatched: 9. The CDR3 sequence is CARQGEGWTQYF. The CDR3 DNA sequence: TGTGCCCGACAGGGGGAAGGGTGGACGCAGTATTTT.

The rearrangement links TRBV9 to TRBJ1-2, with TRBD1 identical over 9 bases. The junction had 10 bases not matched to a gene; V was cut back by 0 bases and J by 7 bases. CDR3 length: 16 amino acids. Germline CDR1 is SGDLS and CDR2 is YYNGEE. The CDR3 bases are TGTGCCAGCAGCGTAGTCCCGGGACAGGGCTCTTCTGGCTACACCTTC. It is translated as CASSVVPGQGSSGYTF.

A word on this clone: The same CDR3 is also encoded by other DNA sequences in this sample. This rearrangement joins TRBV6-5 to TRBJ2-5; weak D call: TRBD2 (7 bases). The CDR3 contains 14 residues. Germline CDR1 is MNHEY and CDR2 is SVGAGI. The ends were cut back, 4 bases at V and 5 bases at J, with 14 bases in the middle. CDR3 amino acids: CASSSGGAGETQYF. The CDR3 region has the DNA TGTGCCAGCAGTTCGGGGGGCGCGGGGGAGACCCAGTACTTC.

J is TRBJ1-3 and V is TRBV18; 8 nucleotides line up with TRBD1. Germline loops: CDR1 KGHSH, CDR2 LQKENI. The CDR3 runs to 16 residues. The ends lost 3 bases at V and 0 bases at J; junction bases unmatched: 4. The CDR3 region is CASSPGTGGSGNTIYF. Written as DNA, the CDR3 is TGTGCCAGCTCACCCGGGACAGGTGGCTCTGGAAACACCATATATTTT.

The chain recombines TRBV5-6 with TRBJ1-2; TRBD1 matches 10 bases. Germline CDR1 and CDR2: SGHDT and YYEEEE. The junction had 9 bases not matched to a gene; V was cut back by 4 bases and J by 0 bases. This CDR3 comprises 17 residues. The CDR3 sequence is CASSRRDRGVSNYGYTF. CDR3 in DNA: TGTGCCAGCAGCAGAAGGGACAGGGGAGTTTCTAACTATGGCTACACCTTC. The full variable domain, rest sourced from reference TRBV5-6 and TRBJ1-2, is DAGVTQSPTHLIKTRGQQVTLRCSPKSGHDTVSWYQQALGQGPQFIFQYYEEEERQRGNFPDRFSGHQFPNYSSELNVNALLLGDSALYLCASSRRDRGVSNYGYTFGSGTRLTVV.

The chain combines TRBV6-5 with TRBJ2-2, with 9 positions matching TRBD1. Trimming took 0 bases from V and 6 from J; bases not matched to a gene: 5. This CDR3 is 16 amino acids long. The germline CDR1 and CDR2 sequences are MNHEY and SVGAGI. This CDR3 is CASSYSGTGRAGELFF. DNA of the CDR3: TGTGCCAGCAGTTACTCGGGGACAGGGCGGGCCGGGGAGCTGTTTTTT.

This clone was observed once. This chain joins TRBV6-1 and TRBJ1-3, with TRBD1 as a possible D gene (6 bases). The germline gives CDR1 MNHNS, CDR2 SASEGT. The CDR3 is made up of 16 amino acids. V was pared by 3 bases and J by 0 bases, with 12 bases between. CDR3: CASSDWGRSSGNTIYF. CDR3 DNA: TGTGCCAGCAGTGACTGGGGGCGAAGCTCTGGAAACACCATATATTTT.

V is TRBV4-3 and J is TRBJ2-2; the D is unclear. The germline CDR1 and CDR2 sequences are LGHNA and YSLEER. This CDR3 spans 14 amino acids. V lost 0 bases and J lost 3, with 5 bases in between. CDR3 in amino acids: CASSQDIHTGELFF. The CDR3 DNA reads TGCGCCAGCAGCCAAGATATCCACACCGGGGAGCTGTTTTTT.

The chain has TRBV28 and TRBJ1-5, with no clear D. The CDR3 runs to 18 residues. Looked up from germline, CDR1 is MDHEN and CDR2 is SYDVKM. Between the trimmed V and J ends, which lost 6 bases and 1 base, there was a span of 22 bases. CDR3 in DNA: TGTGCCAGCAGCCCCTCCTTCGGAGGGAGTGTGAGCAATCAGCCCCAGCATTTT. Its protein is CASSPSFGGSVSNQPQHF.

This clone was observed once. This sequence joins TRBV20-1 and TRBJ1-3; D may be TRBD1 (5 bases). V shed 3 bases and J shed 4 bases, with 16 bases lying between them. The CDR3 is 15 amino acids. Germline V gene sequence: CDR1 DFQATT, CDR2 SNEGSKA (reference sequence). The CDR3 is CSASEGRNSGNTIYF. The CDR3 nucleotides read TGCAGTGCTAGTGAGGGGAGGAATTCGGGAAACACCATATATTTT.

A few counts support this clone. The chain recombines TRBV6-6 with TRBJ1-2; TRBD1 matches at 8 bases. Germline trimming cut 7 bases from V and 4 bases from J; bases unmatched to any gene: 8. The germline gives CDR1 MNHNY, CDR2 SVGAGI (reference sequence). This CDR3 has 14 amino acids. Written as DNA, the CDR3 is TGTGCCAGCAATATCGGACAGGGAGGCTATGGCTACACCTTC. Translated, it gives CASNIGQGGYGYTF.

For this clone: Different DNA sequences within this sample yield the same CDR3. The chain is built from TRBV7-2 and TRBJ1-1; 9 bases are shared with TRBD1. Trimming removed 4 bases from V and 1 base from J; junction bases left unmatched: 4. Germline values: CDR1 SGHTA, CDR2 FQGNSA. This CDR3 has 15 amino acids. CDR3 sequence: CASSSGQGQNTEAFF. In DNA form, the CDR3 reads TGTGCCAGCAGCTCCGGACAGGGGCAGAACACTGAAGCTTTCTTT.

To note about this clone: The same CDR3 arises from other DNA sequences in this sample as well. The rearrangement uses TRBV14 and TRBJ1-2, with TRBD1 identical over 9 bases. The CDR3 sequence is 14 residues long. The ends lost 1 base at V and 8 bases at J; junction bases unmatched: 5. Per the germline V gene, CDR1 is SGHDN and CDR2 is FVKESK. The CDR3 DNA follows: TGTGCCAGCAGCCAAGTTGGGACAGGGTACGGCTACACCTTC. Residues: CASSQVGTGYGYTF. The full variable domain, completed using reference TRBV14 and TRBJ1-2, is EAGVTQFPSHSVIEKGQTVTLRCDPISGHDNLYWYRRVMGKEIKFLLHFVKESKQDESGMPNNRFLAERTGGTYSTLKVQPAELEDSGVYFCASSQVGTGYGYTFGSGTRLTVV.

The rearrangement links TRBV7-7 to TRBJ1-1, with 7 nucleotides matching TRBD1. CDR1 SSHAT and CDR2 FNYEAQ come from the germline V gene (reference sequence). The CDR3 contains 13 residues. The CDR3 nucleotides read TGTGCTAGAACACAGGGGTCGAATCAAGAAGCTTTCTTT. This translates into CARTQGSNQEAFF.

The rearrangement uses TRBV4-1 and TRBJ1-1, with D unresolved. The CDR3 spans 14 residues. The germline CDR1 and CDR2 sequences are MGHRA and YSYEKL. The ends were cut back, 4 bases at V and 7 bases at J, with 16 bases in the middle. The CDR3, as DNA: TGCGCCAGCAGCCGGTTAGAAGCTGGGAGTGAAGCTTTCTTT. As protein: CASSRLEAGSEAFF.

The chain joins TRBV9 to TRBJ1-1; maybe TRBD1 (5 bases). Trimming took 0 bases from V and 2 from J, leaving 14 bases between them. The germline V gene has CDR1 SGDLS and CDR2 YYNGEE. The CDR3 has 16 residues. CDR3 sequence (DNA): TGTGCCAGCAGCGTAGACACAGGCCCTCCCAACACTGAAGCTTTCTTT. It codes for CASSVDTGPPNTEAFF.

The rearrangement links TRBV20-1 to TRBJ1-6; D not resolved. This CDR3 has 11 amino acids. The germline CDR1 and CDR2 sequences are DFQATT and SNEGSKA (reference sequence). The V end lost 5 bases, the J end lost 5 bases, and 4 bases lay between the germline ends. The CDR3 protein is CSAHHNSPLHF. In DNA, the CDR3 is TGCAGTGCTCATCATAATTCACCCCTCCACTTT.

The chain links TRBV29-1 to TRBJ1-2; 9 bases align to TRBD1. Germline V gene sequence: CDR1 SQVTM, CDR2 ANQGSEA. Trimming at V came to 4 bases and at J to 8 bases, leaving 8 bases not matched to a gene. CDR3 size: 13 residues. CDR3 sequence (DNA): TGCAGCGTTGTATCTCGGACAGGGGACGGCTACACCTTC. Translating gives CSVVSRTGDGYTF.